Sequencing of this TCR beta chain was carried out in a study of T-cell memory formation after mild COVID-19. TCRdb redid the calling of the 5' RACE reads with MiXCR, one entry per CDR3 protein. The profile shows approximately 240,000 distinct CDR3 sequences, around 15% of them singletons. CDR1 is MNHEY, CDR2 SVGAGI, per germline. Trimming removed 2 bases at V and 4 bases at J, with 18 bases between. The CDR3 has 17 residues. Sequenced material: PBMCs or a T cell subset sorted from them (not recorded which). The chain couples TRBV6-5 to TRBJ2-1; tentatively, D is TRBD2 (6 bases). The receptor's source is a man between 18 and 29 years old who had mild COVID-19 (a few samples of this study predate the infection). Cell type and time point are not known. In DNA, the CDR3 is TGTGCCAGCAGTTACATTAGCGGATTGAGAAAGTACAATGAGCAGTTCTTC. It yields the protein CASSYISGLRKYNEQFF.